This TCR beta chain was identified during a study of blood T cell repertoires in COVID-19. Study overall: COVID-19 samples, acute and convalescent, were from the United States, Italy and Spain. T cells, B-cell-depleted T cells, or PBMCs provided the cDNA or gDNA that served as material.

Germline CDR1 is LNHDA and CDR2 is SQIVND (reference sequence). Trimming took 5 bases from V and 5 from J, leaving 17 bases between them. This CDR3 has 15 amino acids. Participants had their cohort set by participant-reported clinical history. Study processing details: For nucleated cells, counts were estimated from reference gene primer amplification. Produced via immunoSEQ multiplex PCR; TCRdb's table is partial and in-frame only. V and J calls and clone size come straight from that table; D and trimming were deduced from the DNA. Among about 310,000 clones listed, 85% to 90% were seen once. The chain carries TRBV19 and TRBJ2-3, with D possibly TRBD1 on 6 matching bases. Sample: PBMCs or T cells enriched from blood (not recorded which). The sequence was collected from a woman aged 18-29 years with acute COVID-19. The CDR3 loop is CASSYQGRGVDTQYF. Written as DNA, the CDR3 is TGTGCCAGTAGTTACCAGGGGCGAGGGGTAGATACGCAGTATTTT.